The sequence of this TCR beta chain was determined in a study of blood T cell repertoires in COVID-19. Study summary: COVID-19 samples collected from the United States, Italy and Spain covered acute and convalescent phases. T cells, B-cell-depleted T cells, or PBMCs supplied cDNA or gDNA.

Authors' processing steps: Reference gene primer amplification in the assay estimated nucleated cell counts. Produced via immunoSEQ multiplex PCR; TCRdb's table is partial and in-frame only. For V, J and clone size, that table is used; D and trimming come from the DNA. The sample records about 42,000 clones, roughly 84% being singletons. Germline CDR1 is SGHNT and CDR2 is YENEEA. The ends were cut back, 5 bases at V and 4 bases at J, with 8 bases in the middle. CDR3 size: 12 residues. The sequencing sample was made of peripheral blood. The clonotype was recovered from a human donor in a cohort sampled during active COVID-19. V is TRBV11-3 and J is TRBJ1-1; tentative D call: TRBD1 (6 bases). CDR3 sequence: CASSIRGTEAFF. CDR3 nucleotides: TGTGCCAGCAGCATCAGGGGCACTGAAGCTTTCTTT.